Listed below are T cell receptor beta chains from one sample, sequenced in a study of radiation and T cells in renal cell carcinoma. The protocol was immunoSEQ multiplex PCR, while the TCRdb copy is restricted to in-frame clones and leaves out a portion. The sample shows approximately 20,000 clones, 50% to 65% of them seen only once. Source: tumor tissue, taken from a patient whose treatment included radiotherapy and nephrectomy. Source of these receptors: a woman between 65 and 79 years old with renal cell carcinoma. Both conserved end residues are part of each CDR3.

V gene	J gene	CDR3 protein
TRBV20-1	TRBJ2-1	CSARTAEQFF
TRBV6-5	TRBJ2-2	CASRKGLAVTGELFF
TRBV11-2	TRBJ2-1	CASSPHPGEQFF
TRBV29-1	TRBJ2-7	CSVEDVAQGEQYF
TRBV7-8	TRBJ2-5	CASSSEPPTAETQYF
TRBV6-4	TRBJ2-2	CASSRTSVSNTGELFF
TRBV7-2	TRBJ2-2	CASSLQGAAGELFF
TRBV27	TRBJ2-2	CASSWGRGRIGELFF
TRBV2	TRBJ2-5	CASQRDRVQETQYF
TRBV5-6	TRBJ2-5	CASSLVLRTGFQETQYF
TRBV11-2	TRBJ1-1	CASSFGGPGIMNTEAFF
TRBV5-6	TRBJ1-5	CASRSWLKNNQPQHF
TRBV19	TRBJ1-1	CASSIHMNTEAFF
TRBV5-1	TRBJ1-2	CASSLATVNYGYTF
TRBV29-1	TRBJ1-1	CSVGRNTEAFF
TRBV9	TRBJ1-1	CASSVEIEGNTEAFF
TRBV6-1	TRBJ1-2	CASTQTLGGSGYTF
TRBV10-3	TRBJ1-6	CAIRDSYNSPLHF
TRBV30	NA	CAWSTGQVPSEQYF
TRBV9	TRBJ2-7	CASSAGREQYF
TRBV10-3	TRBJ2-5	CAISDATEETQYF
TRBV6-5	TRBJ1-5	CASSYSGSNQPQHF
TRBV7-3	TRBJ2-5	CASSLNPGHAETQYF
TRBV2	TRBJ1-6	CASSATGSNSPLHF
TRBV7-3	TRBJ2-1	CASSLAGSNEQFF
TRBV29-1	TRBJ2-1	CSVLGSGVEQFF
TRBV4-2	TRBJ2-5	CASSQAGQGSETQYF